Listed here are 7 T cell receptor beta chains from one sample, sequenced in a study of human T cells and chemical hapten exposure. Described time point: pre-sensitization, week 0. The sample's treatment: therapeutic diphenylcyclopropenone sensitization with weekly scalp DPC. Total RNA extraction was carried out from unfractionated whole blood. One entry per CDR3 protein, called by TCRdb with MiXCR from the RACE reads. This sample has about 35,000 distinct CDR3 sequences, with approximately 12% found just once. The source was whole blood, collected in connection with sensitization to the hapten diphenylcyclopropenone (DPC). The receptors were gathered from a woman in her thirties or forties with alopecia areata. Some clones in this sample may be carry-over from other donors' samples.

This clonotype was seen only a few times. This chain joins TRBV29-1 and TRBJ1-1; D is unresolved. CDR3 length: 13 amino acids. V was cut by 1 base and J by 0 bases, with 6 bases left in between. Germline CDR1 and CDR2: SQVTM and ANQGSEA. The CDR3 DNA reads as TGCAGCGTTGAAGGCAGTTTGAACACTGAAGCTTTCTTT. As protein: CSVEGSLNTEAFF. Combining the CDR3 with reference TRBV29-1 and TRBJ1-1 gives the whole variable domain SAVISQKPSRDICQRGTSLTIQCQVDSQVTMMFWYRQQPGQSLTLIATANQGSEATYESGFVIDKFPISRPNLTFSTLTVSNMSPEDSSIYLCSVEGSLNTEAFFGQGTRLTVV.

This clonotype was detected many times. The CDR3, as DNA: TGTGCCAGCAGCTTATCGGGCGGGACCACTGAGCAGTTCTTC. Amino acid sequence: CASSLSGGTTEQFF. V and J are TRBV7-3 and TRBJ2-1; D possibly corresponds to TRBD2 (6 bases). CDR3 length: 14 amino acids. Trimming stripped 2 bases from V and 9 bases from J, with 14 bases between. Per germline, CDR1 SGHTA and CDR2 FQGTGA.

This clonotype was counted ten times or more. The genes are TRBV3-1 and TRBJ2-1; unclear D gene. In germline, CDR1 is LGHDT, CDR2 YNNKEL (reference sequence). Trimming stripped 4 bases from V and 0 bases from J, with 10 bases between. The CDR3 runs to 15 residues. This CDR3 reads CASSRRHGSYNEQFF. CDR3 DNA: TGTGCCAGCAGCCGCCGCCACGGCTCCTACAATGAGCAGTTCTTC.

This clonotype was found a few times. The rearrangement joins TRBV20-1 to TRBJ2-3; D is perhaps TRBD1 (5 bases). Germline V gives CDR1 DFQATT, CDR2 SNEGSKA (reference sequence). This CDR3 spans 12 amino acids. Deletions cut 6 bases from V and 1 base from J, with 8 bases between. DNA of the CDR3: TGCAGTGCGACAGAAGGCACAGATACGCAGTATTTT. Translation: CSATEGTDTQYF.

This clonotype was counted a few times. The chain recombines TRBV6-1 with TRBJ2-1, with 8 nucleotides matching TRBD2. V lost 4 bases and J lost 2; bases outside the gene matches: 10. Germline CDR1 and CDR2: MNHNS and SASEGT. The CDR3 totals 17 residues. The CDR3 loop reads CASSGLAGTFTYNEQFF. CDR3 DNA: TGTGCCAGCAGTGGGCTAGCGGGTACATTTACCTACAATGAGCAGTTCTTC.

The sample holds a few counts of this clonotype. Here the CDR3 reads CSVGRSGTEAFF. The CDR3, as DNA: TGCAGCGTTGGCCGGTCAGGCACTGAAGCTTTCTTT. The rearrangement uses TRBV29-1 and TRBJ1-1; D unclear. This CDR3 is built from 12 residues. The V end lost 4 bases, the J end lost 4 bases, and 10 bases lay between the germline ends. In germline, CDR1 is SQVTM, CDR2 ANQGSEA. Together with reference TRBV29-1 and TRBJ1-1, the CDR3 gives the full variable domain: SAVISQKPSRDICQRGTSLTIQCQVDSQVTMMFWYRQQPGQSLTLIATANQGSEATYESGFVIDKFPISRPNLTFSTLTVSNMSPEDSSIYLCSVGRSGTEAFFGQGTRLTVV.

In its sample, this clonotype was seen many times. The gene calls are TRBV11-2 and TRBJ2-7; 11 nucleotides match TRBD1. Germline CDR1 SGHAT, CDR2 FQNNGV. The CDR3 has 15 amino acids. V gave up 5 bases and J gave up 3 bases; unmatched junction bases: 6. CDR3 sequence: CASSLSGTGGYEQYF. The CDR3 coding sequence is TGTGCCAGCAGCCTAAGCGGGACAGGGGGCTACGAGCAGTACTTC.